This entry features one T cell receptor beta chain sequence. Using immunoSEQ multiplex PCR, the repertoire was profiled, and TCRdb retains in-frame clones only, with some absent. This sample has about 120,000 clones, with over 80% found just once. Between the trimmed V and J ends, which lost 3 bases and 3 bases, there was a span of 15 bases. The germline V gene has CDR1 LNHDA and CDR2 SQIVND (reference sequence). CDR3 length: 15 amino acids. The data originate from a study of control samples from healthy donors and cancer patients. This clonotype was obtained from an elderly man with head and neck cancer. The sequenced material came from PBMCs. The rearrangement links TRBV19 to TRBJ2-7; possibly TRBD2 for D (6 bases). The CDR3 loop reads CASSMGGLLNYEQYF. In nucleotides, the CDR3 is TGTGCCAGTAGTATGGGGGGACTCCTGAACTACGAGCAGTACTTC.